This entry features one T cell receptor beta chain sequence. Its antigen is unknown. Germline V gives CDR1 SGHTA, CDR2 FQGTGA. The CDR3 is 17 amino acids. The ends lost 5 bases at V and 0 bases at J; junction bases unmatched: 7. This record belongs to a study of T cell clonotyping in hematopoietic cell transplantation. Measured with immunoSEQ multiplex PCR; TCRdb has only the in-frame clones, and not every one. The sample lists 13,000 or so clones; around 98% were seen once. Blood collection times were about day -28 and days 30, 100, 180 posttransplant. Points from the study as a whole: Higher Inverse Simpson Index values in graft donor and pretransplant recipient predicted broader posttransplant TCR diversity.

This material consisted of peripheral blood mononuclear cells, taken 30 days after allogeneic stem cell transplant. The TCR sequence derives from a female patient aged 45-65 years who had an allogeneic stem cell transplant from an unrelated donor, so T cells may come from the graft donor. Some clones in this sample may be carry-over from other donors' samples. This chain joins TRBV7-3 and TRBJ2-6, with 7 bases aligning to TRBD1. This CDR3 reads CASSPAHRGSGANVLTF. DNA for the CDR3: TGTGCCAGCAGCCCCGCCCACAGGGGCTCTGGGGCCAACGTCCTGACTTTC.